Listed below are T cell receptor beta chains from one sample, sequenced in a study of T cells after yellow fever vaccination. TCRdb passed the 5' RACE reads through MiXCR, listing each CDR3 protein once. Of more than 450,000 distinct CDR3 sequences listed, 21% were seen once; the top ten hold about 16%. The input for sequencing was PBMCs, taken 21 days after the first yellow fever vaccination. Every receptor here comes from a man between 18 and 35 years old who received the YFV17D yellow fever vaccine. The CDR3 runs from the conserved cysteine through the conserved F or W. The D gene is left open where the match is weak. Not every row has a clone size; where given, it reads once, few, many or a size class.

few,TRBV3-1,TRBJ2-2,NA,TGTGCCAGCAGCCTACTGACGGGGAACACCGGGGAGCTGTTTTTT,CASSLLTGNTGELFF
few,TRBV6-4,TRBJ2-1,NA,TGTGCCAGCAGTAAAGGGGCAGGGACCTACAATGAGCAGTTCTTC,CASSKGAGTYNEQFF
NA,TRBV7-2,TRBJ1-1,NA,TGTGCCAGCAGCTTAACAACACTTAACACTGAAGCTCTCTTT,CASSLTTLNTEALF
few,TRBV10-3,TRBJ1-1,NA,TGTGCCATCAGTACGGACGGGAACACTGAAGCTTTCTTT,CAISTDGNTEAFF
NA,TRBV5-4,TRBJ2-7,TRBD1,TGTGCCAGCAGCTCGACAGGGAAAAGCTCCTACGAGCAGTACTTC,CASSSTGKSSYEQYF
few,TRBV4-2,TRBJ1-2,NA,TGTGCCAGCAGCCAGCCCCAGGCGAGGGCTAACTATGGCTACACCTTC,CASSQPQARANYGYTF
NA,TRBV4-1,TRBJ2-7,TRBD1,TGCGCCAGCAGCCGGATACCACGACAGGGCACCTACGAGCAGTACTTC,CASSRIPRQGTYEQYF
NA,TRBV20-1,TRBJ1-5,TRBD1,TGCAGTGCCCCCGTCAGGGGGAGTGGTCAGCCCCAGCATTTT,CSAPVRGSGQPQHF
few,TRBV7-7,TRBJ2-2,NA,TGTGCCAGCAGCTTAGAGGTGGCAGGCGGCACCGGGGAGCTGTTTTTT,CASSLEVAGGTGELFF
few,TRBV5-1,TRBJ2-3,TRBD2,TGCGCCAGCAGCTTTCTAGCGGGGGGTAGTGGCACAGATACGCAGTATTTT,CASSFLAGGSGTDTQYF
NA,TRBV5-1,TRBJ1-1,TRBD1,TGCGCCAGCAGCTTACTCACAGGGGACACTGAAGCTTTCTTT,CASSLLTGDTEAFF
many,TRBV9,TRBJ1-1,NA,TGTGCCAGCAGCGAGGGACCTAACTACACTGAAGCTTTCTTT,CASSEGPNYTEAFF
NA,TRBV10-3,TRBJ2-1,NA,TGTGCCATCAGTGAGCTTAAAAATGAGCAGTTCTTC,CAISELKNEQFF
NA,TRBV20-1,TRBJ2-3,NA,TGCAGTGCCAGTGGAGGTAGCACAGATACGCAGTATTTT,CSASGGSTDTQYF
NA,TRBV27,TRBJ2-5,TRBD2,TGTGCCAGCAGTTCGGCGAGCGGGGGGGTGAGGGAGACCCAGTACTTC,CASSSASGGVRETQYF
NA,TRBV4-3,TRBJ1-2,NA,TGCGCCAGCAGCCAATATGGGGGAATCTACACCTTC,CASSQYGGIYTF
NA,TRBV19,TRBJ1-2,NA,TGTGCCAGTAGTATCTTTCGGGGAACTCAACTCTATGGCTACACCTTC,CASSIFRGTQLYGYTF
NA,TRBV20-1,TRBJ1-2,NA,TGCAGTGCTAACAGACAGGAGGGTGGCTACACCTTC,CSANRQEGGYTF
few,TRBV7-6,TRBJ1-1,TRBD1,TGTGCCAGCAGCTTAGTGGGACAGGGGTTAGGCACTGAAGCTTTCTTT,CASSLVGQGLGTEAFF
NA,TRBV5-4,TRBJ2-6,NA,TGTGCCAGCAGCTCCCCCCAATCTGGGGCCAACGTCCTGACTTTC,CASSSPQSGANVLTF
few,TRBV18,TRBJ2-5,NA,TGTGCCAGCTCCCCCCAGTCCCAAGAGACCCAGTACTTC,CASSPQSQETQYF
few,TRBV4-2,TRBJ2-5,TRBD2,TGTGCCAGCAGCCAAGAGGCGGGGGGGCCATGGGAGACCCAGTACTTC,CASSQEAGGPWETQYF
few,TRBV27,TRBJ2-2,TRBD1,TGTGCCAGCAGTCCAAGCCCGGGACAGGAACCTTCGAACACCGGGGAGCTGTTTTTT,CASSPSPGQEPSNTGELFF
NA,TRBV12-3/TRBV12-4,TRBJ1-2,NA,TGTGCCAGCACCCCGTCGGGAGGCTACACCTTC,CASTPSGGYTF
NA,TRBV11-2,TRBJ1-2,NA,TGTGCCAGCAGCTCAAGGCGCCGAGGGATCCGGGCTAACTATGGCTACACCTTC,CASSSRRRGIRANYGYTF
NA,TRBV28,TRBJ2-1,NA,TGTGCCAGCAGTTTCTATGAGGAAGAGTACAATGAGCAGTTCTTC,CASSFYEEEYNEQFF
NA,TRBV7-3,TRBJ2-2,NA,TGTGCCAGCAGCTTAGGTGTTACTGGCACCGGGGAGCTGTTTTTT,CASSLGVTGTGELFF
NA,TRBV4-3,TRBJ1-2,NA,TGCGCCAGCAGTCTATACTCAGGTTCTAACTATGGCTACACCTTC,CASSLYSGSNYGYTF
NA,TRBV7-2,TRBJ2-5,TRBD2,TGTGCCAGCAGCTTAACTAGCGGGCGGGAGACCCAGTACTTC,CASSLTSGRETQYF
NA,TRBV11-2,TRBJ1-1,NA,TGTGCCAGCAGGACAATGATTGGAGGCACTGAAGCTTTCTTT,CASRTMIGGTEAFF
few,TRBV4-1,TRBJ2-5,NA,TGCGCCAGCAGCCAACTCCCGGGACGCGAAGAGACCCAGTACTTC,CASSQLPGREETQYF
many,TRBV20-1,TRBJ2-5,NA,TGCAGTGCTAGAGATTTTGCGCGGGTTGGGGGCACCCAGTACTTC,CSARDFARVGGTQYF
NA,TRBV10-3,TRBJ1-5,NA,TGTGCCACCAGCGGTTTGGTTGTACCCAATCAGCCCCAGCATTTT,CATSGLVVPNQPQHF
few,TRBV10-3,TRBJ1-2,TRBD1,TGTGCCATCAGCGCACAGGGGTCGTACTATGGCTACACCTTC,CAISAQGSYYGYTF
NA,TRBV12-3/TRBV12-4,TRBJ1-1,NA,TGTGCCAGCGAATCCCGACAGGCGACTAACACTGAAGCTTTCTTT,CASESRQATNTEAFF
few,TRBV20-1,TRBJ1-4,TRBD1,TGCAGTGCTAGAGATCAGGGGCAGGGGGATGAAAAACTGTTTTTT,CSARDQGQGDEKLFF
few,TRBV7-2,TRBJ1-2,TRBD1,TGTGCCAGCAGCGTGGACAGGGGCACTTATGGCTACACCTTC,CASSVDRGTYGYTF
NA,TRBV4-2,TRBJ1-2,NA,TGTGCCAGCAGCAATGGAGGTCCGGGGTTCTTTGGCTACACCTTC,CASSNGGPGFFGYTF
few,TRBV3-1,TRBJ2-1,NA,TGTGCCAGCAGCCAAGAGAGCGCCAGCATGAGAATCTTC,CASSQESASMRIF
NA,TRBV11-2,TRBJ2-2,NA,TGTGCCAGCAGCTTCGAGAGGGTAGCCGGGGAGCTGTTTTTT,CASSFERVAGELFF
NA,TRBV11-2,TRBJ1-3,NA,TGTGCCAGCAGCCAGATGGGGGAACAAACTGGAAACACCATATATTTT,CASSQMGEQTGNTIYF
NA,TRBV5-1,TRBJ2-7,NA,TGCGCCAGCAGCTGGCTGGGGGATGGGGCCCAGTACTTC,CASSWLGDGAQYF
few,TRBV10-3,TRBJ2-2,NA,TGTGCCATCAGTACGGACACTTGGAACACCGGGGAGCTGTTTTTT,CAISTDTWNTGELFF
NA,TRBV11-1,TRBJ2-3,TRBD2,TGTGCCAGCAGCATTTCTAGCGGGCCAAACACAGATACGCAGTATTTT,CASSISSGPNTDTQYF
few,TRBV5-1,TRBJ2-2,TRBD2,TGCGCCAGCAGCTTGGCCGGAGGACTAGCGGGGAGGACCGGGGAGCTGTTTTTT,CASSLAGGLAGRTGELFF
NA,TRBV5-6,TRBJ1-1,TRBD1,TGTGCCAGCAGCTTGGTTAGGGGGCTTACTGAAGCTTTCTTT,CASSLVRGLTEAFF
NA,TRBV19,TRBJ1-6,NA,TGTGCCAGCCCAGATTCACCCCTCCACTTT,CASPDSPLHF
many,TRBV6-6,TRBJ2-1,NA,TGTGCCAGCAGTTACCTACTAGTTGAGCAGTTCTTC,CASSYLLVEQFF
few,TRBV6-1,TRBJ1-2,NA,TGTGCCAGCAGCCAACACGTTAACTATGGCTACACCTTC,CASSQHVNYGYTF
many,TRBV5-1,TRBJ2-1,NA,TGCGCCAGCAGCTTGACTAGGAATGAGCAGTTCTTC,CASSLTRNEQFF
many,TRBV7-9,TRBJ2-5,NA,TGTGCCAGCAGCTCTCACGGGACGGCCAATCCCCAAGAGACCCAGTACTTC,CASSSHGTANPQETQYF
few,TRBV5-1,TRBJ2-1,NA,TGCGCCAGCAGCTTGGCCTTCCCCGTTGAGCAGTTCTTC,CASSLAFPVEQFF
few,TRBV6-1,TRBJ1-5,TRBD1,TGTGCCAGCAGACGACAGGGGGACCTCCAGGAAGCCCAGCATTTT,CASRRQGDLQEAQHF
few,TRBV20-1,TRBJ1-2,NA,TGCAGTGCTAGAGGTCAGGGGAACGGCTACACCTTC,CSARGQGNGYTF
NA,TRBV4-3,TRBJ1-1,TRBD1,TGCGCCAGCAGCCAGATAACCGGGACAGCGCTAACTGAAGCTTTCTTT,CASSQITGTALTEAFF
few,TRBV12-3/TRBV12-4,TRBJ2-4,TRBD1,TGTGCCAGCAGTTCCCCCGGGACAGGGCAAAACATTCAGTACTTC,CASSSPGTGQNIQYF